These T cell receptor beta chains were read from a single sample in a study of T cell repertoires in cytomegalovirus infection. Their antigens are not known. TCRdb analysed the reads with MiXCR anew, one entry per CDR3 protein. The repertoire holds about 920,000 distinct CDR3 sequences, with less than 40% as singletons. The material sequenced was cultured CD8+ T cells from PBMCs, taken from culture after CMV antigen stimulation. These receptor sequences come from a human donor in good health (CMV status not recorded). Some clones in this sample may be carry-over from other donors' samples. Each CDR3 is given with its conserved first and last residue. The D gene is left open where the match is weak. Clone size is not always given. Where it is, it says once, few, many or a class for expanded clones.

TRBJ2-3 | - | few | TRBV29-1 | TGCAGCGTTGAAGCGGAGACGGCCTGGGATACGCAGTATTTT | CSVEAETAWDTQYF
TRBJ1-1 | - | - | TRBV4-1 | TGCGCCAGCAAACAATCCGGGACACTGAACACTGAAGCTTTCTTT | CASKQSGTLNTEAFF
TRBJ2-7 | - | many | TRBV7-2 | TGTGCCAGCAGCTTAGGGGGGCACTACGAGCAGTACTTC | CASSLGGHYEQYF
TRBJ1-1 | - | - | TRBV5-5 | TGTGCCAGCAGCTTGCCCTCGGGGGTAAACTCTGAAGCTTTCTTT | CASSLPSGVNSEAFF
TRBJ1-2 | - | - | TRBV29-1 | TGCAGCGCCCGACCTGCTAACTATGGCTACACCTTC | CSARPANYGYTF
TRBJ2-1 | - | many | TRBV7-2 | TGTGCCAGCAGGGGTTCGGGTGGCGACAATGAGCAGTTCTTC | CASRGSGGDNEQFF
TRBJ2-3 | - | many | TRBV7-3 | TGTGCCAGCAGCTTAACTAGTCGGGCCACAGATACGCAGTATTTT | CASSLTSRATDTQYF
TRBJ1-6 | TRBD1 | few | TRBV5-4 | TGTGCCAGCAGCGAGGACAGGGGGACAGGGAGCTCCTATAATTCACCCCTCCACTTT | CASSEDRGTGSSYNSPLHF
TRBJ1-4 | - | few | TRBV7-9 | TGTGCCAGCAGCTTAGAAGCAGCCTCTAATGAAAAACTGTTTTTT | CASSLEAASNEKLFF
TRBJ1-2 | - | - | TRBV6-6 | TGTGCCATTCGACAGGTGAAGGGCTACACCTTC | CAIRQVKGYTF
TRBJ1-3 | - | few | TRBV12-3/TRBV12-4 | TGTGCCAGCAGTTTTGGTCGCGGGGACACCATATATTTT | CASSFGRGDTIYF
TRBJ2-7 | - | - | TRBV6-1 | TGTGCCAGCAGTGAACAAAGAGCCTGGGACGAGCAGTACTTC | CASSEQRAWDEQYF
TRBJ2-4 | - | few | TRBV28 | TGTGCCAGCAGTTTTTACAGAGCCAAAAACATTCAGTACTTC | CASSFYRAKNIQYF
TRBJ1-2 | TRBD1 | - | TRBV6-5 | TGTGCCAGCAGCCGTATGTCCGGGACAGGTTACCTCTATGGCTACACCTTC | CASSRMSGTGYLYGYTF
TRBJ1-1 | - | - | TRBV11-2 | TGTGCCAGCAGCTTACCCGGGGGGGGTTATGCTGAAGCTTTCTTT | CASSLPGGGYAEAFF
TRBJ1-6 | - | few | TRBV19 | TGTGCCAGTAATGCCGAGGGGATCTCCTATAATTCACCCCTCCACTTT | CASNAEGISYNSPLHF
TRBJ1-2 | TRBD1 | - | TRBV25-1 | TGTGCCAGCAGTGAGGGACAGGGATGGCACACCTTC | CASSEGQGWHTF
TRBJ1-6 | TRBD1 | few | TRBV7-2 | TGTGCCAGCAGTCGTATTAACAGGGGATCACCCCTCCACTTT | CASSRINRGSPLHF
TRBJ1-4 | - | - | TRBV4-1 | TGCGCCAGCAGCCAAGAGCCAGCGGGCGCAACTAATGAAAAACTGTTTTTT | CASSQEPAGATNEKLFF
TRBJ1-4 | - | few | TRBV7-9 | TGTGCCAGCAGCGTCCAGGGGTTAGAACTGTTTTTT | CASSVQGLELFF
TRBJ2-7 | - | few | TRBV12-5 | TGTGCTAGTGGGATGCCCCGGACAGCCTACGAGCAGTACTTC | CASGMPRTAYEQYF
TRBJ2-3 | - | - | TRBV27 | TGTGCCAGCAGTCCGGCTGTGGGGGAGTACACAGATACGCAGTATTTT | CASSPAVGEYTDTQYF
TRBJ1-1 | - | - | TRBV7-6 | TGTGCCAGCAGCTTAGGATATCTTGGGAACACTGAAGCTTTCTTT | CASSLGYLGNTEAFF
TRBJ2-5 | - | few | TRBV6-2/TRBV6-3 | TGTGCCAGCAGTCGTCGAGAGGGGATTAAGAGGACCCAGTACTTC | CASSRREGIKRTQYF
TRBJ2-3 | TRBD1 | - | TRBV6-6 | TGTGCCAGCAGTTTTTGGACAGGGGTTGGAGATACGCAGTATTTT | CASSFWTGVGDTQYF
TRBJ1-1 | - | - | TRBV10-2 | TGCGCCAGCACCTCGGTCTTAGGGATGAACACTGAAGCTTTCTTT | CASTSVLGMNTEAFF
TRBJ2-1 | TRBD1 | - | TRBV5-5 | TGTGCCAGCAGCTACCCCGGGACAGGTCGAAATGAGCAGTTCTTC | CASSYPGTGRNEQFF
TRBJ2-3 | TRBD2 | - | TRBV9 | TGTGCCAGCAGCCTCGGGGGGGGCCGGATGGCAGATACGCAGTATTTT | CASSLGGGRMADTQYF
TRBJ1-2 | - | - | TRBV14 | TGTGCCAGCAGCCAGTTGGGGAGCTATGGCTACACCTTC | CASSQLGSYGYTF
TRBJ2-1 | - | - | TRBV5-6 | TGTGCCAGCAGCCTAGACATGAACAATGAGCAGTTCTTC | CASSLDMNNEQFF
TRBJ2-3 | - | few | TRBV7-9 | TGTGCCAGCAGCTCCCAGGCGGGACCGGCTAGCACAGATACGCAGTATTTT | CASSSQAGPASTDTQYF
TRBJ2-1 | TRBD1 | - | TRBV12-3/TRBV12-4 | TGTGCCAGCAGCACGGACAGGGTTGATGAGCAGTTCTTC | CASSTDRVDEQFF
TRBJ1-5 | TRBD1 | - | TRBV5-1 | TGCGCCAGCAGCTGGACGACAGGGGACAATCAGCCCCAGCATTTT | CASSWTTGDNQPQHF
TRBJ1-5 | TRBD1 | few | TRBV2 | TGTGCCAGCAGAAGGGACAGCTATAGCAATCAGCCCCAGCATTTT | CASRRDSYSNQPQHF
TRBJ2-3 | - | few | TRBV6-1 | TGTGCCAGCATTAACTTACCCGGAGGGGCCAAAGGGGAAGATACGCAGTATTTT | CASINLPGGAKGEDTQYF
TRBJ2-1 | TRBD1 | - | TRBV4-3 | TGCGCCAGCAGCCAGACATTCTCCAGGGGGCCCTACAATGAGCAGTTCTTC | CASSQTFSRGPYNEQFF
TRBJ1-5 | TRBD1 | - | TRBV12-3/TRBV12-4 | TGTGCCAGCAGTACAGGGGTACTTCAGCCCCAGCATTTT | CASSTGVLQPQHF
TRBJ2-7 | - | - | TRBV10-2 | TGCGCCAGCTACGGGAGCTCCTACGAGCAGTACTTC | CASYGSSYEQYF
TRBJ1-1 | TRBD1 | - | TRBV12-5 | TGTGCTAGTGGAACCTCCGGGACAGGGAACACTGAAGCTTTCTTT | CASGTSGTGNTEAFF
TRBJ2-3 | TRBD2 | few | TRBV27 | TGTGCCAGCATTTATTACTGTACTAGCGGGGGGTCAATCACAGATACGCAGTATTTT | CASIYYCTSGGSITDTQYF
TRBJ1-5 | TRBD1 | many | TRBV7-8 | TGTGCCAGCAGCACAAGGACAGGGGTTAGCAATCAGCCCCAGCATTTT | CASSTRTGVSNQPQHF
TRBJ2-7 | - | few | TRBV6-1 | TGTGCCAGCAGCCCCCCGGCGCTCGTCGTGGGATCCTACGAGCAGTACTTC | CASSPPALVVGSYEQYF
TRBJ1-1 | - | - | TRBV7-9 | TGTGCCAGCAGCTTAGTGGGCAGGGCTGCTTTCTTT | CASSLVGRAAFF
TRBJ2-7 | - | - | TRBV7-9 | TGTGCCAGCAGCTTAAACTACCCCAGCTCCTACGAGCAGTACTTC | CASSLNYPSSYEQYF
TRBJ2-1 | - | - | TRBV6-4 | TGTGCCAGCAGTGACTTCGATGGGAATGAGCAGTTCTTC | CASSDFDGNEQFF
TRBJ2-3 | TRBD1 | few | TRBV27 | TGTGCCAGCAGTCCCCTCGGGACAGGCCGAGGCACAGATACGCAGTATTTT | CASSPLGTGRGTDTQYF
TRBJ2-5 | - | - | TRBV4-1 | TGCGCCAGCAGCCGGACATCCTGGGAGACCCAGTACTTC | CASSRTSWETQYF
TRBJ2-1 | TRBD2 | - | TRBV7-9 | TGTGCCAGCAGCTCACCTTGGACTAGCGGAGAATTTGAGCAGTTCTTC | CASSSPWTSGEFEQFF
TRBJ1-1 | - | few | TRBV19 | TGTGCCAGTACGCGACAGGTGAACACTGAAGCTTTCTTT | CASTRQVNTEAFF
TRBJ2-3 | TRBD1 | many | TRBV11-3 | TGTGCCAGCAGCTCCAGTCCCGGGACAGGGATGGTAGCAGATACGCAGTATTTT | CASSSSPGTGMVADTQYF
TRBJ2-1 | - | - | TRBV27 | TGTGCCAGCGGATCTTCTGGTATTTCCTACAATGAGCAGTTCTTC | CASGSSGISYNEQFF
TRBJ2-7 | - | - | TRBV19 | TGTGCCAGTAGTATCGGGGGACAGCGCGAGCAGTACTTC | CASSIGGQREQYF